The text below deals with one T cell receptor (beta chain). This entry is derived from a study of technical replicates of blood from a handful of donors. The repertoire was sequenced with immunoSEQ multiplex PCR; TCRdb's copy has only in-frame clones and lacks some. Of about 94,000 clones detected, around 96% appear once; the ten largest clones hold 0.2% to 0.25%. The CDR3 loop spans 13 amino acids. Trimming took 8 bases from V and 3 from J, leaving 11 bases between them. CDR1 and CDR2 (germline): MDHEN, SYDVKM. Input material: T cells isolated from PBMCs. J is TRBJ1-3 and V is TRBV28, with TRBD1 as a possible D gene (5 bases). This TCR was recovered from a human donor in good health. DNA of the CDR3: TGTGCCAGCGCGCAGGGCAATGGAAACACCATATATTTT. Its translation is CASAQGNGNTIYF.